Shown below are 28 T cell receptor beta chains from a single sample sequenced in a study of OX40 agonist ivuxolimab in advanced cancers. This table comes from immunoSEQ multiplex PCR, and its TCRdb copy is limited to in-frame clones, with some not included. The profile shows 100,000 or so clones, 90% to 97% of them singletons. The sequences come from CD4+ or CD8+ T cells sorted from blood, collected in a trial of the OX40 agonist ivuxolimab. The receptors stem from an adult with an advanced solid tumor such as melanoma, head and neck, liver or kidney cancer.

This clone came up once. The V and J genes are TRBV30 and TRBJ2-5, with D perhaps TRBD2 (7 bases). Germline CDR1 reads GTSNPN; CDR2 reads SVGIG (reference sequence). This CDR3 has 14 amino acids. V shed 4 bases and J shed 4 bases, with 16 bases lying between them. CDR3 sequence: CAWIRPGGIETQYF. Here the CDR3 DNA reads TGTGCCTGGATCAGGCCGGGGGGCATAGAGACCCAGTACTTC.

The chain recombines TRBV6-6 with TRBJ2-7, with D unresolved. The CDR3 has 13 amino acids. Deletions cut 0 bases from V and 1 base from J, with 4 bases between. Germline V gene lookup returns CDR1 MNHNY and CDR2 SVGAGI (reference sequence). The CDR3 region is CASSYSGSYEQYF. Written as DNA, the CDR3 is TGTGCCAGCAGTTACTCGGGTTCCTACGAGCAGTACTTC.

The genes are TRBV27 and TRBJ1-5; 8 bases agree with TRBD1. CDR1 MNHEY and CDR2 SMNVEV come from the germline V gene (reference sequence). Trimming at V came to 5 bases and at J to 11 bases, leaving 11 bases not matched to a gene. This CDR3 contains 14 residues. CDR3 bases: TGTGCCAGCAGTATTGGACAGGGCATCTCGGCCCAGCATTTT. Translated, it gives CASSIGQGISAQHF.

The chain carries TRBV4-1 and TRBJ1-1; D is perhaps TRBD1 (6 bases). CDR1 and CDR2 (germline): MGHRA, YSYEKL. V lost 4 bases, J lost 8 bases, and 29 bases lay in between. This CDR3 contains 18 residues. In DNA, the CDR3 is TGCGCCAGCAGCCCGTTGGTTACCGGGACAATGGGCCCACCCGAAGCTTTCTTT. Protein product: CASSPLVTGTMGPPEAFF.

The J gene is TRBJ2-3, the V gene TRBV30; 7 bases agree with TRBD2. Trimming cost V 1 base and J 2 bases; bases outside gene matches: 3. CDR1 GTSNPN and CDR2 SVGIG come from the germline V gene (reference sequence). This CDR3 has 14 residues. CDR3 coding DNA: TGTGCCTGGAGTGATAGCGGGCTCACAGATACGCAGTATTTT. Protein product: CAWSDSGLTDTQYF.

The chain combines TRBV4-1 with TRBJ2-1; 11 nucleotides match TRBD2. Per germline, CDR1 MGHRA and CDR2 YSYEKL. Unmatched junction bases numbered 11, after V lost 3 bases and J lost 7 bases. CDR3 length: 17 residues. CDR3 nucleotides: TGCGCCAGCAGCCACCGCGATCTAGCGGGAGGAGGGAATGAGCAGTTCTTC. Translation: CASSHRDLAGGGNEQFF.

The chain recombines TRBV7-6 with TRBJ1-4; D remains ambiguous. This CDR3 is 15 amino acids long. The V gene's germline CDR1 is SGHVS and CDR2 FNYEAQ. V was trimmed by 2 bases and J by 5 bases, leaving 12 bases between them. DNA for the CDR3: TGTGCCAGCAGCTTATTAGGTCAGATGAATGAAAAACTGTTTTTT. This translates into CASSLLGQMNEKLFF.

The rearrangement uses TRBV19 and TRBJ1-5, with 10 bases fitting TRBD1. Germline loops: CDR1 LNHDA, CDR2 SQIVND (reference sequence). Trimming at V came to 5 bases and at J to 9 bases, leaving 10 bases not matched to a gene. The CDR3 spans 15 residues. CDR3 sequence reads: CASSFAGTGVWPQHF. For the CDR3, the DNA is TGTGCCAGTAGTTTCGCCGGGACAGGGGTTTGGCCCCAGCATTTT. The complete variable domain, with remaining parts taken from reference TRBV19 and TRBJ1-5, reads DGGITQSPKYLFRKEGQNVTLSCEQNLNHDAMYWYRQDPGQGLRLIYYSQIVNDFQKGDIAEGYSVSREKKESFPLTVTSAQKNPTAFYLCASSFAGTGVWPQHFGDGTRLSIL.

In DNA form, the CDR3 reads TGTGCCAGCAGCTTAACTGATTCCTACGAGCAGTACTTC. Its translation is CASSLTDSYEQYF. V gene TRBV7-3 combines with J gene TRBJ2-7; D gene unclear. The CDR3 is 13 amino acids. V was shortened by 0 bases and J by 1 base, with 4 bases between the two germline ends. The germline V gene encodes CDR1 SGHTA and CDR2 FQGTGA. The full variable domain, its missing parts supplied by reference TRBV7-3 and TRBJ2-7, is GAGVSQTPSNKVTEKGKYVELRCDPISGHTALYWYRQSLGQGPEFLIYFQGTGAADDSGLPNDRFFAVRPEGSVSTLKIQRTERGDSAVYLCASSLTDSYEQYFGPGTRLTVT.

DNA for the CDR3: TGTGCCAGCAGTACCTGGACAGGGAACACCGGGGAGCTGTTTTTT. It specifies CASSTWTGNTGELFF. V gene TRBV27 combines with J gene TRBJ2-2; 7 bases are shared with TRBD1. The CDR3 is 15 amino acids. CDR1 is MNHEY, CDR2 SMNVEV, per germline (reference sequence). After removal of 5 bases from V and 1 base from J, the junction contained 4 bases not matched to a gene.

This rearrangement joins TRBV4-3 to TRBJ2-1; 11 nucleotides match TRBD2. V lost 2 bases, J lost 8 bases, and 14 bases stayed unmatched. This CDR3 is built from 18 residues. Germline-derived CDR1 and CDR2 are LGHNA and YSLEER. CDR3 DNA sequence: TGCGCCAGCAGCCAACGCGGCGGGACTAGCGGATTTAACGATGAGCAGTTCTTC. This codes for CASSQRGGTSGFNDEQFF.

The CDR3 protein is CASSLADFLRSYNEQFF. The CDR3 DNA reads as TGTGCCAGCAGCTTAGCGGACTTCCTGCGCTCCTACAATGAGCAGTTCTTC. The V and J genes are TRBV13 and TRBJ2-1; maybe TRBD2 (5 bases). V was clipped by 1 base and J by 0 bases, with 13 bases between them. The CDR3 sequence is 17 residues long. CDR1 and CDR2 from the germline V gene are PRHDT and FYEKMQ (reference sequence).

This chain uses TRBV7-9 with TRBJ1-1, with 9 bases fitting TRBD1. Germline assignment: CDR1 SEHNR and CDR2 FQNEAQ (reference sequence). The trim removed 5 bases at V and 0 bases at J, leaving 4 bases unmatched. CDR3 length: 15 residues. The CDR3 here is CASSPYRGLNTEAFF. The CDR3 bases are TGTGCCAGCAGCCCTTACAGGGGGCTGAACACTGAAGCTTTCTTT. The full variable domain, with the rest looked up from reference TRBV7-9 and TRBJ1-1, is DTGVSQNPRHKITKRGQNVTFRCDPISEHNRLYWYRQTLGQGPEFLTYFQNEAQLEKSRLLSDRFSAERPKGSFSTLEIQRTEQGDSAMYLCASSPYRGLNTEAFFGQGTRLTVV.

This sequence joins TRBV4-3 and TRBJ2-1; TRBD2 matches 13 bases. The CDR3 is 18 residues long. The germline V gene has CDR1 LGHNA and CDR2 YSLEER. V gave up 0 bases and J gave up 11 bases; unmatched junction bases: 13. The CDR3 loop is CASSQDIPLAGGVPQQFF. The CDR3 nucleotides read TGCGCCAGCAGCCAAGATATCCCACTAGCGGGAGGGGTTCCGCAGCAGTTCTTC.

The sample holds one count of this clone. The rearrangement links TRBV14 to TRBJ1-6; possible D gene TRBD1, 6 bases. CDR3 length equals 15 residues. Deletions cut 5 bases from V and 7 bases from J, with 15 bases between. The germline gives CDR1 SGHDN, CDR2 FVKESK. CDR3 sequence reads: CASSSWGLENSPLHF. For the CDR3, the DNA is TGTGCCAGCAGCAGTTGGGGGCTAGAGAATTCACCCCTCCACTTT.

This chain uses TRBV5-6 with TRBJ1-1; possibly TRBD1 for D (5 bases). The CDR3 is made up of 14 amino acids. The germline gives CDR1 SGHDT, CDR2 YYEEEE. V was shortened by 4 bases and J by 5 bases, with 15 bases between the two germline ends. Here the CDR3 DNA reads TGTGCCAGCAGCCCCTATTCAGGGTTGACTGAAGCTTTCTTT. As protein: CASSPYSGLTEAFF.

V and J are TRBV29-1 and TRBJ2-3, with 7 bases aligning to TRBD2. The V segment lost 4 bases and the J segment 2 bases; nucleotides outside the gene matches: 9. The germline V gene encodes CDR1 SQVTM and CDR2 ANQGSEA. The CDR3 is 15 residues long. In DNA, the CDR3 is TGCAGCGTTGTGCTAGCGGAGATATACACAGATACGCAGTATTTT. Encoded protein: CSVVLAEIYTDTQYF.

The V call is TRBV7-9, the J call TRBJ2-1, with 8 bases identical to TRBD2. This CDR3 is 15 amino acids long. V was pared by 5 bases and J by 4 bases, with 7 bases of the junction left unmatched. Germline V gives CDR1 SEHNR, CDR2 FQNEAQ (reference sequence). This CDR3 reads CASSLPAGAYNEQFF. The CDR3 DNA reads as TGTGCCAGCAGCCTGCCAGCGGGAGCTTACAATGAGCAGTTCTTC.

The CDR3, as DNA: TGTGCCAGCAGTTACTCGGGGGCCTACGAGCAGTACTTC. Protein product: CASSYSGAYEQYF. This chain joins TRBV6-6 and TRBJ2-7; D might be TRBD1 or TRBD2, each matching 5 bases. Germline values: CDR1 MNHNY, CDR2 SVGAGI (reference sequence). Trimming removed 0 bases at V and 2 bases at J, with 5 bases between. The CDR3 has 13 residues.

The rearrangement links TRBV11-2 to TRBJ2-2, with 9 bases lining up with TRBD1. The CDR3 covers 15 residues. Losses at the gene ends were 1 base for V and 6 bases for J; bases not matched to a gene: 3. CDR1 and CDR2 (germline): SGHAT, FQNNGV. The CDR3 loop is CASSLGDRESGELFF. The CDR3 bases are TGTGCCAGCAGCTTAGGGGACAGGGAGTCCGGGGAGCTGTTTTTT.

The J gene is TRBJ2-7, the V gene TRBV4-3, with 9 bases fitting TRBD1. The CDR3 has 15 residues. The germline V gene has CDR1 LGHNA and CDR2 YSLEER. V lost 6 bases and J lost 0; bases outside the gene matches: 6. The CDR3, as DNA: TGCGCCAGCAGTCCAGACAGGGGGAGCTCCTACGAGCAGTACTTC. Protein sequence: CASSPDRGSSYEQYF.

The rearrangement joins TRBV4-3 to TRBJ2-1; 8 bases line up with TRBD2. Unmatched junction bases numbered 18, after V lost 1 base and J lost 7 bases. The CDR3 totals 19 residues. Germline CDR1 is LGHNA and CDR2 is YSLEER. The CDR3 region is CASSQVREREPQIGNEQFF. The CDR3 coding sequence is TGCGCCAGCAGCCAAGTGAGGGAGCGGGAGCCGCAGATCGGGAATGAGCAGTTCTTC.

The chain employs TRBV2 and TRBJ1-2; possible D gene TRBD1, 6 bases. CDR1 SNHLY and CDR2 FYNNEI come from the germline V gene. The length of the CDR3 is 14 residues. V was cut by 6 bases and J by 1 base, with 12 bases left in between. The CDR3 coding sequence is TGTGCCAGCAGGGGACAAGGAGGTAACTATGGCTACACCTTC. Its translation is CASRGQGGNYGYTF.

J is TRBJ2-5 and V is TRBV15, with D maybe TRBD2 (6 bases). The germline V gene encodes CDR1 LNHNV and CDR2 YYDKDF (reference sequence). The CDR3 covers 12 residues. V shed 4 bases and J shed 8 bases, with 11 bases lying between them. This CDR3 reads CATSTGSVTQYF. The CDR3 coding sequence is TGTGCCACCAGCACCGGGAGCGTTACCCAGTACTTC.

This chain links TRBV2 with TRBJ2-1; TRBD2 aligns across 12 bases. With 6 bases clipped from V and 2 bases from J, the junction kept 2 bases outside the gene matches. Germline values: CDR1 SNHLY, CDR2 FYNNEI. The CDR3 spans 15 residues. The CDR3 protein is CASRASGGAYNEQFF. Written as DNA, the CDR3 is TGTGCCAGCAGGGCTAGCGGGGGGGCCTACAATGAGCAGTTCTTC.

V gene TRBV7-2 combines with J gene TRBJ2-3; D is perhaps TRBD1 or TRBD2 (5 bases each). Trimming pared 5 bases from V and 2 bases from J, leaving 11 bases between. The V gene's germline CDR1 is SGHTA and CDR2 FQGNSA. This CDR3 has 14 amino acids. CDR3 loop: CASSIRDLTDTQYF. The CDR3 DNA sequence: TGTGCCAGCAGCATCCGGGACCTCACAGATACGCAGTATTTT.

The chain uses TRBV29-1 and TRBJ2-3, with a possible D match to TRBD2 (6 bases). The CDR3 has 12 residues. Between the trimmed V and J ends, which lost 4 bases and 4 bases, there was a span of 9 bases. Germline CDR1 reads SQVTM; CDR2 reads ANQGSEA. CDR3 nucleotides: TGCAGCGTTGTCAGGGAGGCAGATACGCAGTATTTT. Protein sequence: CSVVREADTQYF.

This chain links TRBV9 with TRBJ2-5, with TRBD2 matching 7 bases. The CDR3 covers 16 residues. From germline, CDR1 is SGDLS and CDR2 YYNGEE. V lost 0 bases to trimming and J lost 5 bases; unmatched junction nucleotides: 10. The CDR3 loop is CASSVAFGGSGETQYF. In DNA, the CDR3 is TGTGCCAGCAGCGTAGCTTTCGGGGGGTCGGGGGAGACCCAGTACTTC.